Shown below are 8 T cell receptor beta chains from a single sample sequenced in a study of T-cell reconstitution after alpha-beta-depleted transplantation in children. A TCRbeta library incorporating unique molecular identifiers was prepared. One entry per CDR3 protein results from TCRdb running MiXCR on the PCR reads. This table holds around 500,000 distinct CDR3 sequences, more than 20% found once. Source: PBMCs, mostly from graft donor cells, taken 360 days after TCRalphabeta/CD19-depleted stem cell transplant. The origin of the receptors is a boy younger than two who had a stem cell transplant for acute myeloid leukemia, so the T cells may come from the graft donor.

The chain has TRBV4-3 and TRBJ2-1, with 7 bases identical to TRBD2. The CDR3 contains 15 residues. Unmatched junction bases numbered 5, after V lost 0 bases and J lost 6 bases. Germline loops: CDR1 LGHNA, CDR2 YSLEER. The CDR3 protein is CASSQERGSLNEQFF. The CDR3 DNA sequence: TGCGCCAGCAGCCAAGAGCGCGGGAGTCTCAATGAGCAGTTCTTC.

Comments on this clonotype: Just one base apart from a much larger clone, this may be a read error. The rearrangement joins TRBV29-1 to TRBJ1-5; TRBD1 matches 8 bases. CDR3 length: 14 amino acids. Germline CDR1 and CDR2: SQVTM and ANQGSEA. In nucleotides, the CDR3 is TGCAGCGCTACAGGGGGGGTTGGCAATCAGCGCCAGCATTTT. Its protein product is CSATGGVGNQRQHF.

This clonotype occurred a few times. The chain recombines TRBV28 with TRBJ2-5, with D possibly being TRBD2 (6 bases). The V end lost 4 bases, the J end lost 2 bases, and 17 bases lay between the germline ends. The germline CDR1 and CDR2 sequences are MDHEN and SYDVKM. The CDR3 has 16 residues. As DNA, the CDR3 is TGTGCCAGCAGTTCCCTGGCGGGGCAGAAGCAAGAGACCCAGTACTTC. It encodes CASSSLAGQKQETQYF.

CDR3 protein: CASSYSKGASGYTF. As DNA, the CDR3 is TGTGCCAGCAGTTATAGTAAGGGGGCAAGTGGCTACACCTTC. The chain joins TRBV6-5 to TRBJ1-2, with TRBD1 identical over 7 bases. This CDR3 is 14 amino acids long. With 3 bases clipped from V and 7 bases from J, the junction kept 8 bases outside the gene matches. CDR1 and CDR2 from the germline V gene are MNHEY and SVGAGI.

The sample holds a few counts of this clonotype. The chain recombines TRBV4-3 with TRBJ1-4; D is possibly TRBD1 (6 bases). The CDR3 runs to 18 residues. The germline V and J ends were trimmed by 0 bases and 4 bases, with 18 bases remaining between them. Germline V gives CDR1 LGHNA, CDR2 YSLEER. In DNA, the CDR3 is TGCGCCAGCAGCCAAGATCTGGTCAGGGGAGGGCATAATGAAAAACTGTTTTTT. This sequence encodes CASSQDLVRGGHNEKLFF.

This clonotype has more than one count but fewer than ten. CDR3 nucleotides: TGTGCCACCAGCAGACCCGCCCGACGGGGTAACTATGGCTACACCTTC. Its translation is CATSRPARRGNYGYTF. The rearrangement links TRBV15 to TRBJ1-2; D remains ambiguous. The CDR3 covers 16 residues. Germline V gives CDR1 LNHNV, CDR2 YYDKDF (reference sequence). V lost 2 bases to trimming and J lost 1 base, with 14 bases between them.

This clonotype has only a few counts. The rearrangement links TRBV6-5 to TRBJ2-5; D tentatively reads TRBD1 or TRBD2 (5 bases each). This CDR3 contains 12 residues. The V end lost 8 bases, the J end lost 7 bases, and 14 bases lay between the germline ends. CDR1 MNHEY and CDR2 SVGAGI come from the germline V gene. DNA for the CDR3: TGTGCCAGCGGGGGAGACGTAGGGACCCAGTACTTC. Amino acids: CASGGDVGTQYF.

V usage is TRBV4-3 and J usage is TRBJ1-2; no definite D call. Germline loops: CDR1 LGHNA, CDR2 YSLEER. Trimming took 0 bases from V and 0 from J, leaving 8 bases between them. The CDR3 has 15 residues. CDR3 coding DNA: TGCGCCAGCAGCCAAGACGAAAGAGCTAACTATGGCTACACCTTC. This translates into CASSQDERANYGYTF.